Below are 16 T cell receptor beta chains sequenced from a single sample in a study of T cells in Graves' hyperthyroidism and ophthalmopathy. Amplified TCR beta CDR3 regions derived from RNA transcripts. The TCR CDR3 first-round RT-PCR relied on the HTBI primer set. MiXCR, applied by TCRdb to the multiplex PCR reads, yields one record per CDR3 protein. The table has 540,000 or so distinct CDR3 sequences, 35% to 55% seen once; the top ten hold around 20%. Sequencing used peripheral blood or thyroid tissue (not recorded which). Source of these receptors: an adult woman with Graves' disease, either hyperthyroidism or ophthalmopathy (not recorded which).

This clonotype has ten or more counts. The chain employs TRBV7-9 and TRBJ1-1, with D maybe TRBD1 (6 bases). There are 16 residues in the CDR3. The V end lost 5 bases, the J end lost 0 bases, and 16 bases lay between the germline ends. The germline V gene encodes CDR1 SEHNR and CDR2 FQNEAQ (reference sequence). This chain's CDR3 is CASSPGAVFMNTEAFF. CDR3 sequence (DNA): TGTGCCAGCAGCCCAGGGGCTGTGTTCATGAACACTGAAGCTTTCTTT. Full variable domain (outside the CDR3, taken from reference TRBV7-9 and TRBJ1-1): DTGVSQNPRHKITKRGQNVTFRCDPISEHNRLYWYRQTLGQGPEFLTYFQNEAQLEKSRLLSDRFSAERPKGSFSTLEIQRTEQGDSAMYLCASSPGAVFMNTEAFFGQGTRLTVV.

This clonotype was detected ten times or more. This sequence joins TRBV25-1 and TRBJ2-7; no reliable D call. Germline lookup yields CDR1 MGHDK and CDR2 SYGVNS. V lost 6 bases, J lost 2 bases, and 14 bases lay in between. The CDR3 covers 14 residues. This chain's CDR3 is CASRRTEAPYEQYF. The CDR3 nucleotides read TGTGCCAGCAGGCGGACCGAGGCCCCCTACGAGCAGTACTTC.

Only a few counts were recorded for this clonotype. The rearrangement links TRBV4-1 to TRBJ2-3; the match to TRBD2 covers 9 bases. The CDR3 extends over 17 amino acids. Germline V gene lookup returns CDR1 MGHRA and CDR2 YSYEKL. V was clipped by 1 base and J by 2 bases; unmatched bases: 7. The DNA for the CDR3 is TGCGCCAGCAGCCAAGCTTTAGCGGGAGAGGTCACAGATACGCAGTATTTT. Translating gives CASSQALAGEVTDTQYF.

The CDR3 nucleotides are TGCGCCAGCAGCCAAGAATGGGCAGGGGACTCGGGCTCACCCCTCCACTTT. Its protein product is CASSQEWAGDSGSPLHF. This chain joins TRBV4-1 and TRBJ1-6; possibly TRBD1 for D (6 bases). The CDR3 is 17 residues long. The ends were cut back, 0 bases at V and 10 bases at J, with 19 bases in the middle. The germline V gene has CDR1 MGHRA and CDR2 YSYEKL.

With respect to this clonotype: This could be a read error, since a much larger clone is one nucleotide away. V gene TRBV7-2 combines with J gene TRBJ1-3; no firm D call. This CDR3 has 15 amino acids. The germline V and J ends were trimmed by 3 bases and 0 bases, with 9 bases remaining between them. The germline V gene has CDR1 SGHTA and CDR2 FQGNSA. CDR3 residues: CASSFSAASGNTIYF. CDR3 DNA sequence: TGTGCCAGCAGCTTCAGTGCGGCCTCTGGAAACACCATATATTTT.

This rearrangement joins TRBV20-1 to TRBJ2-7, with D possibly matching TRBD2 (5 bases). CDR1 is DFQATT, CDR2 SNEGSKA, per germline (reference sequence). V lost 2 bases, J lost 6 bases, and 17 bases lay in between. This CDR3 is 14 amino acids long. The CDR3 bases are TGCAGTGCTAGATCGGCGACTAACACTGGCGAGCAGTACTTC. It codes for CSARSATNTGEQYF.

In the case of this clonotype: One end of the junction does not line up with germline, which may come from a read error. This chain links TRBV12-3 or TRBV12-4 with TRBJ2-7; no reliable D call. The CDR3 is 14 amino acids. The CDR3 reads CASSLSVISYEQCF. The CDR3 DNA is TGTGCCAGCAGTTTATCGGTAATCTCCTACGAGCAGTGCTTC.

DNA for the CDR3: TGTGCCAGCAGCTCCATGCGGACCAGATCGGACGAGCAGTACTTC. Its protein is CASSSMRTRSDEQYF. The chain carries TRBV7-6 and TRBJ2-7; D remains ambiguous. This CDR3 contains 15 residues. The V end was cut by 4 bases, the J end by 5 bases, with 18 bases between. Germline V gives CDR1 SGHVS, CDR2 FNYEAQ. Combining the CDR3 with reference TRBV7-6 and TRBJ2-7 gives the whole variable domain GAGVSQSPRYKVTKRGQDVALRCDPISGHVSLYWYRQALGQGPEFLTYFNYEAQQDKSGLPNDRFSAERPEGSISTLTIQRTEQRDSAMYRCASSSMRTRSDEQYFGPGTRLTVT.

A word on this clonotype: A junction boundary mismatches the germline segment, possibly from a read error. The chain recombines TRBV12-3 or TRBV12-4 with TRBJ1-4, with D unresolved. The CDR3 is 11 amino acids. The CDR3 coding sequence is TGTGCCAACAGTTTGGGAGAAAAACTGTTTTTT. Translating gives CANSLGEKLFF.

A few counts support this clonotype. The chain uses TRBV15 and TRBJ1-1; D is perhaps TRBD1 (5 bases). This CDR3 spans 10 amino acids. Between the trimmed V and J ends, which lost 9 bases and 6 bases, there was a span of 8 bases. Germline V lookup: CDR1 LNHNV, CDR2 YYDKDF (reference sequence). CDR3 protein: CATGGAEAFF. Written as DNA, the CDR3 is TGTGCCACGGGGGGAGCTGAAGCTTTCTTT.

The sample holds many counts of this clonotype. This chain joins TRBV9 and TRBJ2-7, with 10 bases that match TRBD1. The V segment lost 3 bases and the J segment 7 bases; nucleotides outside the gene matches: 10. Per the germline V gene, CDR1 is SGDLS and CDR2 is YYNGEE. The CDR3 spans 15 residues. The CDR3 region is CASSARDRGSQEQYF. The CDR3 DNA sequence: TGTGCCAGCAGCGCCCGGGACAGGGGATCTCAGGAGCAGTACTTC. The full variable domain, its missing parts supplied by reference TRBV9 and TRBJ2-7, is DSGVTQTPKHLITATGQRVTLRCSPRSGDLSVYWYQQSLDQGLQFLIQYYNGEERAKGNILERFSAQQFPDLHSELNLSSLELGDSALYFCASSARDRGSQEQYFGPGTRLTVT.

This chain uses TRBV28 with TRBJ1-2; 8 nucleotides agree with TRBD1. The CDR3 extends over 17 amino acids. The germline V gene encodes CDR1 MDHEN and CDR2 SYDVKM. V lost 5 bases and J lost 0; bases outside the gene matches: 11. CDR3 nucleotide sequence: TGTGCCAGCAGTAAAAACAGGGGGGGGACTGCTAACTATGGCTACACCTTC. As protein: CASSKNRGGTANYGYTF.

This clonotype was observed many times. The genes are TRBV7-9 and TRBJ2-2, with D uncertain. Germline V gene lookup returns CDR1 SEHNR and CDR2 FQNEAQ (reference sequence). Trimming removed 3 bases at V and 5 bases at J, with 13 bases between. CDR3 length: 15 amino acids. The CDR3: CASSFWPGETGELFF. CDR3 DNA sequence: TGTGCCAGCAGCTTCTGGCCAGGAGAGACCGGGGAGCTGTTTTTT.

This clonotype came up many times. CDR3: CASSLDATGATEAFF. For the CDR3, the DNA is TGTGCCAGCAGCTTAGACGCCACAGGTGCCACTGAAGCTTTCTTT. The chain has TRBV11-2 and TRBJ1-1; maybe TRBD1 (5 bases). The length of the CDR3 is 15 residues. Trimming cost V 0 bases and J 4 bases, with 12 bases left between them. Germline V CDR1 and CDR2: SGHAT, FQNNGV.

This clonotype was picked up many times. The CDR3 loop reads CSAPLVGQGMEPQHF. CDR3 nucleotides: TGCAGTGCTCCCCTCGTCGGGCAGGGGATGGAGCCCCAGCATTTT. The chain uses TRBV20-1 and TRBJ1-5; tentatively, D is TRBD1 (6 bases). CDR1 and CDR2 (germline): DFQATT, SNEGSKA (reference sequence). Between the trimmed V and J ends, which lost 5 bases and 8 bases, there was a span of 22 bases. This CDR3 contains 15 residues.

This clonotype was found a few times. The chain has TRBV10-3 and TRBJ1-6; no definite D call. Germline lookup yields CDR1 ENHRY and CDR2 SYGVKD. The V and J ends lost 7 bases and 7 bases respectively, with 14 bases between them. The CDR3 length is 14 residues. The CDR3 DNA is TGTGCCATCAAGGTGTCTAGTACCAATTCACCCCTCCACTTT. Translation: CAIKVSSTNSPLHF.